The 24 T cell receptor beta chains in this list originate from one sample, sequenced in a study of blood T cells in healthy people across ages. A second PCR, run for roughly 7 to 12 cycles, used a sample-barcoded 5' primer plus a J-beta primer mix. TCRdb reprocessed the 5' RACE reads via MiXCR and lists one record per CDR3 protein. The sample yields hundreds of thousands of distinct CDR3 sequences, more than 45% seen once. Sample: blood. Receptors were obtained from an elderly woman in good health.

In its sample, this clonotype was seen once. The CDR3, as DNA: TGCAGCGTTGAAGAGGACAGCCTAAACTACAATGAGCAGTTCTTC. Protein: CSVEEDSLNYNEQFF. V usage is TRBV29-1 and J usage is TRBJ2-1, with a possible D match to TRBD1 (6 bases). CDR1 and CDR2 (germline): SQVTM, ANQGSEA. The CDR3 extends over 15 amino acids. Trimming took off 0 bases at V and 3 bases at J, with 12 bases between the two ends.

V usage is TRBV7-2 and J usage is TRBJ2-1; TRBD2 aligns across 9 bases. The CDR3 contains 12 residues. CDR1 and CDR2 (germline): SGHTA, FQGNSA. The V gene end was trimmed by 6 bases and the J gene end by 8 bases; junction bases not matched to a gene: 2. As DNA, the CDR3 is TGTGCCAGCAGGCTAGCGGGATATGAGCAGTTCTTC. It is translated as CASRLAGYEQFF.

In the case of this clonotype: One base away lies a much larger clone, so this may be a sequencing read error. J is TRBJ2-6 and V is TRBV5-1; D not certain. V was shortened by 1 base and J by 3 bases, with 17 bases between the two germline ends. Per germline, CDR1 SGHRS and CDR2 YFSETQ. The CDR3 extends over 18 amino acids. CDR3 sequence (DNA): TGCGCCAGCAGCTTGAGTACAAGCCGGCAGCTTGGGGCCAACGTCCTGACTTTC. This codes for CASSLSTSRQLGANVLTF.

This clonotype occurred many times. The genes are TRBV3-1 and TRBJ2-4, with TRBD2 as a possible D gene (6 bases). V lost 2 bases and J lost 0, with 11 bases in between. Germline lookup yields CDR1 LGHDT and CDR2 YNNKEL (reference sequence). The CDR3 totals 16 residues. The DNA for the CDR3 is TGTGCCAGCAGCCAACTGCGGGATCTAGCCAAAAACATTCAGTACTTC. This sequence encodes CASSQLRDLAKNIQYF.

V usage is TRBV12-3 or TRBV12-4 and J usage is TRBJ2-4; maybe TRBD1 (6 bases). Gene TRBJ2-5 matches the end of the DNA better, so the J call may be wrong. CDR3 length: 14 amino acids. CDR3 nucleotide sequence: TGTGCCAGCAGTAGAACGGGACAAAAAGAGACCCAGTACTTC. Translated: CASSRTGQKETQYF.

There are many counts of this clonotype. The CDR3 loop reads CASSLDQGHNEQFF. DNA of the CDR3: TGCGCCAGCAGCTTGGACCAGGGCCACAATGAGCAGTTCTTC. This sequence joins TRBV5-1 and TRBJ2-1, with a tentative D call TRBD1 (5 bases). V was clipped by 0 bases and J by 5 bases, with 9 bases between them. The CDR3 is made up of 14 amino acids. CDR1 is SGHRS, CDR2 YFSETQ, per germline.

This chain joins TRBV4-1 and TRBJ2-7; D is perhaps TRBD1 (5 bases). V was cut by 3 bases and J by 0 bases, with 12 bases left in between. The CDR3 runs to 15 residues. Germline-derived CDR1 and CDR2 are MGHRA and YSYEKL. CDR3 loop: CASSHVDRSSYEQYF. The CDR3 DNA reads as TGCGCCAGCAGCCACGTCGACAGAAGCTCCTACGAGCAGTACTTC.

At least ten counts were recorded for this clonotype. This rearrangement joins TRBV3-1 to TRBJ2-5, with TRBD2 identical over 9 bases. CDR3 length equals 14 residues. J lost 9 bases, V lost 0 bases, and 5 bases had no gene match. Germline V gene sequence: CDR1 LGHDT, CDR2 YNNKEL (reference sequence). The CDR3 bases are TGTGCCAGCAGCCAAGAGGCTAGCGGGGCGTCCCAGTACTTC. Its translation is CASSQEASGASQYF.

This clonotype was observed at least ten times. The chain couples TRBV7-9 to TRBJ1-5; D might be TRBD1 (6 bases). The V gene's germline CDR1 is SEHNR and CDR2 FQNEAQ (reference sequence). This CDR3 comprises 15 residues. V was clipped by 1 base and J by 3 bases, with 10 bases between them. The CDR3 DNA reads TGTGCCAGCAGCTTAGGGACAGTCTACAATCAGCCCCAGCATTTT. Protein product: CASSLGTVYNQPQHF. The whole variable domain, filled in from reference TRBV7-9 and TRBJ1-5, reads DTGVSQNPRHKITKRGQNVTFRCDPISEHNRLYWYRQTLGQGPEFLTYFQNEAQLEKSRLLSDRFSAERPKGSFSTLEIQRTEQGDSAMYLCASSLGTVYNQPQHFGDGTRLSIL.

For this clonotype: Since a much larger clone is just one base distant, this may be a read error. The chain recombines TRBV5-1 with TRBJ2-7; 11 positions match TRBD1. Trimming at V came to 4 bases and at J to 7 bases, leaving 7 bases not matched to a gene. The CDR3 is made up of 14 amino acids. Germline values: CDR1 SGHRS, CDR2 YFSETQ. Here the CDR3 reads CASSAGQGAFEQYF. CDR3 sequence (DNA): TGCGCCAGCAGCGCAGGACAGGGGGCATTTGAGCAGTACTTC.

This clonotype was seen at least ten times. This chain connects TRBV28 to TRBJ2-1; D is undetermined. The CDR3 sequence is 11 residues long. Trimming pared 6 bases from V and 7 bases from J, leaving 7 bases between. Germline-derived CDR1 and CDR2 are MDHEN and SYDVKM. CDR3 sequence (DNA): TGTGCCAGCAGCCGTCCGAATGAGCAGTTCTTC. Encoded protein: CASSRPNEQFF.

With regard to this clonotype: This may stem from a read error, because a much larger clone lies one nucleotide away. The chain carries TRBV3-1 and TRBJ2-6; D ambiguous. Trimming shortened V by 8 bases and J by 2 bases, and 7 bases separated the two germline ends. CDR1 is LGHDT and CDR2 is YNNKEL in the germline V gene (reference sequence). CDR3 length equals 13 residues. In DNA, the CDR3 is TGTGCCAGCGGCCGAACTGGGGCCAACGTCCTGACTTTC. It encodes CASGRTGANVLTF.

This clonotype was seen many times. CDR3 loop: CASSLMGQQYNEQFF. In nucleotides, the CDR3 is TGTGCCAGCAGCTTAATGGGACAGCAATACAATGAGCAGTTCTTC. The chain couples TRBV7-2 to TRBJ2-1; the match to TRBD1 covers 7 bases. The CDR3 has 15 amino acids. The germline gives CDR1 SGHTA, CDR2 FQGNSA. Trimming took 2 bases from V and 4 from J; bases not matched to a gene: 5.

This clonotype occurred once. At one end the junction does not follow the germline gene, possibly because of a read error. The chain employs TRBV6-2 or TRBV6-3 and TRBJ2-2, with unresolved D. The length of the CDR3 is 16 residues. From germline, CDR1 is MNHEY and CDR2 SVGEGT. In nucleotides, the CDR3 is TGTGCCGGCAGTTACACCCTGGACGGGAACACCGGGGAGCTGTTTTTT. This encodes CAGSYTLDGNTGELFF.

This clonotype was detected once. Here the CDR3 DNA reads TGTGCCAGCAGCCCGGGGACAGCCCTAATGAACACTGAAGCTTTCTTT. This sequence encodes CASSPGTALMNTEAFF. The gene calls are TRBV11-2 and TRBJ1-1; TRBD1 matches at 7 bases. CDR1 and CDR2 from the germline V gene are SGHAT and FQNNGV. The J segment lost 0 bases and the V segment lost 5 bases, leaving 9 bases of the junction unmatched. This CDR3 is 16 amino acids long.

V is TRBV25-1 and J is TRBJ2-3, with D tentatively TRBD1 (5 bases). CDR3 length: 15 amino acids. The V gene's germline CDR1 is MGHDK and CDR2 SYGVNS. V lost 1 base and J lost 4, with 12 bases in between. CDR3 sequence reads: CASSESARVADTQYF. The DNA of the CDR3 is TGTGCCAGCAGTGAATCGGCCAGGGTGGCAGATACGCAGTATTTT.

The chain carries TRBV6-6 and TRBJ2-2; D is possibly TRBD1 (6 bases). The V gene's germline CDR1 is MNHNY and CDR2 SVGAGI (reference sequence). The CDR3 runs 15 residues. The V gene lost 10 bases and the J gene lost 0 bases, with 15 bases spanning the gap. In nucleotides, the CDR3 is TGTGCCATTATGGGGGACAACGCGAACACCGGGGAGCTGTTTTTT. Encoded protein: CAIMGDNANTGELFF.

The gene calls are TRBV5-1 and TRBJ2-1; tentatively, D is TRBD1 (5 bases). The CDR3 extends over 13 amino acids. CDR1 SGHRS and CDR2 YFSETQ come from the germline V gene. V dropped 1 base and J dropped 9 bases, with 11 bases sitting between them. The CDR3 sequence is CASSLLREVEQFF. The CDR3 bases are TGCGCCAGCAGCTTGCTCAGGGAAGTTGAGCAGTTCTTC. The full variable domain, with the rest looked up from reference TRBV5-1 and TRBJ2-1, is KAGVTQTPRYLIKTRGQQVTLSCSPISGHRSVSWYQQTPGQGLQFLFEYFSETQRNKGNFPGRFSGRQFSNSRSEMNVSTLELGDSALYLCASSLLREVEQFFGPGTRLTVL.

This clonotype occurred a few times. CDR3 DNA sequence: TGTGCCAGCAGCTTAGGACCGGTCCAATATAATTCACCCCTCCACTTT. Amino acid sequence: CASSLGPVQYNSPLHF. The chain recombines TRBV11-2 with TRBJ1-6, with D uncertain. The CDR3 covers 16 residues. With 1 base removed from V and 4 bases from J, the gap between germline ends came to 11 bases. Germline-derived CDR1 and CDR2 are SGHAT and FQNNGV.

V is TRBV7-3 and J is TRBJ2-5; 8 positions agree with TRBD2. The CDR3 runs 15 residues. The V gene's germline CDR1 is SGHTA and CDR2 FQGTGA. V shed 5 bases, J shed 4 bases, and the junction held 9 bases outside the gene matches. CDR3 sequence (DNA): TGTGCCAGCAGCCCGACCGGGGGGGTGGTAGAGACCCAGTACTTC. Translation gives CASSPTGGVVETQYF.

This clonotype appeared a few times. The CDR3 region is CASSRFQTPFKGDTQYF. For the CDR3, the DNA is TGTGCCAGCAGCCGATTCCAAACCCCCTTTAAGGGAGATACGCAGTATTTT. This chain uses TRBV11-2 with TRBJ2-3; D is unclear. CDR3 length: 17 amino acids. The V end was cut by 5 bases, the J end by 5 bases, with 23 bases between. Per germline, CDR1 SGHAT and CDR2 FQNNGV.

This clonotype turned up a few times. A read error is possible here, since a much larger clone lies one base away. The chain links TRBV2 to TRBJ2-3, with no clear D. The V gene lost 9 bases and the J gene lost 0 bases, with 4 bases spanning the gap. Germline V CDR1 and CDR2: SNHLY, FYNNEI. This CDR3 is 11 amino acids long. CDR3 nucleotides: TGTGCCAGACGTAGCACAGATACGCAGTATTTT. Translation: CARRSTDTQYF. Based on the CDR3 plus reference TRBV2 and TRBJ2-3, the full variable domain is EPEVTQTPSHQVTQMGQEVILRCVPISNHLYFYWYRQILGQKVEFLVSFYNNEISEKSEIFDDQFSVERPDGSNFTLKIRSTKLEDSAMYFCARRSTDTQYFGPGTRLTVL.

The sample holds a few counts of this clonotype. One end of the junction is discordant with germline, which a read error may explain. V usage is TRBV3-1 and J usage is TRBJ2-4; D is possibly TRBD2 (5 bases). The CDR3 is made up of 15 amino acids. Germline CDR1 LGHDT, CDR2 YNNKEL (reference sequence). The CDR3, as DNA: TGTGCCAGTAGCCAAGACCCCGGGGACAAAAACATTCAGTACTTC. The encoded protein is CASSQDPGDKNIQYF. Filled out from reference TRBV3-1 and TRBJ2-4, the complete variable domain reads DTAVSQTPKYLVTQMGNDKSIKCEQNLGHDTMYWYKQDSKKFLKIMFSYNNKELIINETVPNRFSPKSPDKAHLNLHINSLELGDSAVYFCASSQDPGDKNIQYFGAGTRLSVL.

This clonotype occurred many times. CDR3: CSARVSGSSYNEQFF. The CDR3, as DNA: TGCAGTGCTAGAGTCTCAGGGAGCTCCTACAATGAGCAGTTCTTC. This chain connects TRBV20-1 to TRBJ2-1; D may be TRBD1 or TRBD2 (5 bases each). This CDR3 spans 15 amino acids. V lost 1 base and J lost 0, with 10 bases in between. Germline assignment: CDR1 DFQATT and CDR2 SNEGSKA (reference sequence).